The 9 T cell receptor beta chains listed next were all sequenced from one sample in a study of PD-L1 blockade in urothelial cancer (dated by TCRdb to 2015 to 2018). Receptor amplification or capture employed the immunoSEQ multiplex PCR assay. In TCRdb, the immuneACCESS table is reduced to in-frame sequences with V and J assigned. These tables do not hold every clone; where another copy was compared, an unresolved V gene accounts for under half, and the others remain unexplained. Across this sample there are tens of thousands of clones, with around 86% seen only once. 15% to 20% of the sample is in the top ten clones. Here the sequenced sample was PBMCs, taken around atezolizumab (anti-PD-L1) treatment. The origin of the receptors is a man between 60 and 70 years old with urothelial cancer.

The genes are TRBV2 and TRBJ2-5, with 14 nucleotides matching TRBD2. The ends lost 6 bases at V and 1 base at J; junction bases unmatched: 1. CDR1 SNHLY and CDR2 FYNNEI come from the germline V gene. This CDR3 is 15 amino acids long. DNA of the CDR3: TGTGCCAGCAGCGGACTAGCGGGGGGCCAAGAGACCCAGTACTTC. It codes for CASSGLAGGQETQYF.

V usage is TRBV28 and J usage is TRBJ1-2; D ambiguous. CDR1 and CDR2 (germline): MDHEN, SYDVKM. V was shortened by 7 bases and J by 0 bases, with 12 bases between the two germline ends. The CDR3 has 14 residues. The CDR3, as DNA: TGTGCCAGCAACCCGGCCCAGGCTAACTATGGCTACACCTTC. Residues: CASNPAQANYGYTF.

The rearrangement joins TRBV6-1 to TRBJ2-7; D perhaps matches TRBD2 (6 bases). This CDR3 contains 14 residues. V was trimmed by 4 bases and J by 2 bases, leaving 12 bases between them. Germline V gene sequence: CDR1 MNHNS, CDR2 SASEGT. The CDR3 DNA reads TGTGCCAGCAGTGCCCGGTGGGAGGCCTACGAGCAGTACTTC. This translates into CASSARWEAYEQYF.

V is TRBV4-1 and J is TRBJ2-1, with 11 bases matching TRBD2. With 1 base clipped from V and 4 bases from J, the junction kept 3 bases outside the gene matches. Germline lookup yields CDR1 MGHRA and CDR2 YSYEKL. The CDR3 consists of 16 residues. CDR3 sequence reads: CASSQAPSGGYNEQFF. The DNA for the CDR3 is TGCGCCAGCAGCCAAGCCCCTAGCGGGGGGTACAATGAGCAGTTCTTC.

CDR3 bases: TGTGCCAGCAGCCCTCGACAGACAGAAGAGACCCAGTACTTC. Translation: CASSPRQTEETQYF. The chain recombines TRBV11-3 with TRBJ2-5; perhaps TRBD1 as D (5 bases). CDR3 size: 14 residues. Trimming took off 5 bases at V and 3 bases at J, with 13 bases between the two ends. CDR1 and CDR2 (germline): SGHNT, YENEEA.

V usage is TRBV19 and J usage is TRBJ2-7; D possibly corresponds to TRBD2 (5 bases). With 1 base removed from V and 5 bases from J, the gap between germline ends came to 9 bases. The CDR3 spans 13 residues. CDR1 is LNHDA and CDR2 is SQIVND in the germline V gene (reference sequence). CDR3 sequence (DNA): TGTGCCAGTAGTATAGGGACTCTCGACGAGCAGTACTTC. This encodes CASSIGTLDEQYF.

Only a few counts were recorded for this clone. The V call is TRBV25-1, the J call TRBJ1-6, with 7 nucleotides matching TRBD1. The trim removed 7 bases at V and 7 bases at J, leaving 10 bases unmatched. This CDR3 has 15 residues. Germline CDR1 MGHDK, CDR2 SYGVNS. The CDR3 spells CASKYTGTANSPLHF. The CDR3 DNA follows: TGTGCCAGCAAGTATACCGGGACAGCAAATTCACCCCTCCACTTT.

This chain connects TRBV7-8 to TRBJ2-1; perhaps TRBD2 as D (6 bases). The CDR3 consists of 13 residues. V lost 4 bases to trimming and J lost 6 bases, with 10 bases between them. Germline CDR1 and CDR2: SGHVS and FQNEAQ. CDR3 nucleotides: TGTGCCAGCAGCTCTCGACTAGGCAATGAGCAGTTCTTC. It translates to CASSSRLGNEQFF.

The chain recombines TRBV7-3 with TRBJ2-2; 10 nucleotides agree with TRBD2. CDR1 is SGHTA, CDR2 FQGTGA, per germline. V lost 4 bases, J lost 5 bases, and 7 bases stayed unmatched. CDR3 length: 16 amino acids. CDR3 DNA: TGTGCCAGCAGCTACGAAGAGACTAGCGGGACCGGGGAGCTGTTTTTT. This codes for CASSYEETSGTGELFF.